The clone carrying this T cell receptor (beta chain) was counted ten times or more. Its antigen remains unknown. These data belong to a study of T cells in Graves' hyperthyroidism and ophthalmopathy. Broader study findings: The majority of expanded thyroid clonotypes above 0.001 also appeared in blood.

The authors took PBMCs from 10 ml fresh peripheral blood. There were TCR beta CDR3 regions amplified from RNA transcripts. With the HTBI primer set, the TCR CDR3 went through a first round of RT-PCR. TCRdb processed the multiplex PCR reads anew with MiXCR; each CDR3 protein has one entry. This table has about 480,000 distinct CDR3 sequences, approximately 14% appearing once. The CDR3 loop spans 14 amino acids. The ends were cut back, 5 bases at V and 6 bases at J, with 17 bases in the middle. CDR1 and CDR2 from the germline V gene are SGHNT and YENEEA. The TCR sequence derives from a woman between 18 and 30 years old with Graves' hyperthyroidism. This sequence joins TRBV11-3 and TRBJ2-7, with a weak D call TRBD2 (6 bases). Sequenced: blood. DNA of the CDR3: TGTGCCAGCAGCCGGGGGACTCCAGGCTCCGAGCAGTACTTC. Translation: CASSRGTPGSEQYF.